This TCR beta chain was sequenced in a study of T cell responses to AZD1222 COVID-19 vaccine. About the study: Some second doses came at about 4 weeks and others at about 12 weeks; these were pooled.

Assay used: immunoSEQ multiplex PCR; TCRdb lists only in-frame clones, some missing. The sample holds roughly 150,000 clones; roughly 92% are singletons and the top ten take 1.2% to 1.5%. General observations from the study: The study sampled repertoires only after the peak T cell response. Spike-specific TCR breadth rose after two AZD1222 doses, and depth rose as well. The CD4 TCRs associated with vaccination extended across spike and predominated at 160-218 and 743-854.

CDR1 and CDR2 from the germline V gene are GTSNPN and SVGIG (reference sequence). Trimming cost V 6 bases and J 2 bases, with 14 bases left between them. This CDR3 comprises 13 residues. A word on this clone: Its antigen remains unknown.

The sequence was obtained from an adult in good health. The J gene is TRBJ2-7, the V gene TRBV30; TRBD1 is a possible D gene (5 bases). Sequencing was performed on peripheral blood, taken on day 0 of AZD1222 vaccination. CDR3 sequence: CACLEDTAYEQYF. The CDR3 DNA sequence: TGTGCCTGCCTAGAGGACACTGCCTACGAGCAGTACTTC.